This is a list of T cell receptor beta chains from one sample in a study of cytomegalovirus exposure and HLA in healthy donors. Data came from immunoSEQ multiplex PCR; TCRdb stores just in-frame clones and leaves some out. The sample spans around 97,000 clones; the ten largest clones claim about 3%. Sequencing used PBMCs. Receptors were obtained from a man aged 40-49 years in good health and CMV-seronegative. The CDR3 runs from the conserved cysteine through the conserved F or W. Fields, in order: J gene, V gene, D gene, CDR3 protein, CDR3 DNA. The D gene is left open where the match is weak.

>TRBJ2-1|TRBV9|TRBD2
CASSEGTGLAGYNEQFF
TGTGCCAGCAGCGAAGGGACGGGACTAGCGGGATACAATGAGCAGTTCTTC
>TRBJ2-1|TRBV9|TRBD2
CASSATTSGRAVNEQFF
TGTGCCAGCAGCGCCACCACTAGCGGGAGGGCCGTCAATGAGCAGTTCTTC
>TRBJ2-5|TRBV6-5|NA
CASSNDAGRETQYF
TGTGCCAGCAGTAATGACGCAGGGCGGGAGACCCAGTACTTC
>TRBJ2-1|TRBV11-2|NA
CASSLDVSVNEQFF
TGTGCCAGCAGCTTAGATGTGTCTGTCAATGAGCAGTTCTTC
>TRBJ1-5|TRBV10-3|TRBD1
CAIHMRKGAVASRGNQPQHF
TGTGCCATCCATATGAGGAAGGGGGCCGTCGCCTCTAGGGGCAATCAGCCCCAGCATTTT
>TRBJ2-5|TRBV5-4|NA
CASSSAGRERRTQYF
TGTGCCAGCAGCTCCGCGGGACGGGAGAGGAGGACCCAGTACTTC
>TRBJ2-5|TRBV7-9|TRBD1
CASSPYRQGTAETQYF
TGTGCCAGCAGCCCCTACCGACAGGGGACAGCAGAGACCCAGTACTTC
>TRBJ2-3|TRBV5-4|TRBD1
CASSPDRKGDTQYF
TGTGCCAGCAGCCCGGACAGGAAGGGAGATACGCAGTATTTT
>TRBJ1-1|TRBV28|NA
CVTQQWQGLTEAFF
TGTGTCACCCAGCAATGGCAGGGGCTCACTGAAGCTTTCTTT
>TRBJ2-1|TRBV10-2|TRBD1
CASSQPGQGVGQFF
TGCGCCAGCAGCCAACCGGGACAGGGGGTCGGGCAGTTCTTC